The rows below give T cell receptor beta chains drawn from one sample of a study of blood T cell repertoires in COVID-19. Measured with immunoSEQ multiplex PCR; TCRdb has only the in-frame clones, and not every one. The sample lists 180,000 or so clones, more than 70% occurring once. The sequenced sample was peripheral blood. These receptors came from a middle-aged man with active or convalescent COVID-19. CDR3s include the opening cysteine and the closing phenylalanine or tryptophan. Fields, in order: D gene, V gene, J gene, clone size, CDR3 protein, CDR3 DNA. A D gene is named only where the DNA matches it firmly. Not all rows give a size; the values are once, few, many and, for expanded clones, a class.

.	TRBV30	TRBJ2-7	.	CAWSVISGKSYEQYF	TGTGCCTGGAGTGTGATTAGCGGAAAATCCTACGAGCAGTACTTC
.	TRBV9	TRBJ2-3	once	CASSPWDSGTDTQYF	TGTGCCAGCAGCCCTTGGGACTCCGGCACAGATACGCAGTATTTT
.	TRBV11-2	TRBJ1-6	.	CASSFQGRSPLHF	TGTGCCAGCAGCTTTCAGGGCCGTTCACCCCTCCACTTT
.	TRBV20-1	TRBJ2-7	few	CSARGAREQYF	TGCAGTGCTAGGGGGGCCCGCGAGCAGTACTTC
.	TRBV6-5	TRBJ2-5	.	CASSLSTEYQETQYF	TGTGCCAGCAGCCTATCGACAGAGTACCAAGAGACCCAGTACTTC
TRBD2	TRBV5-5	TRBJ2-3	.	CASSRGLASADTQYF	TGTGCCAGCAGCCGGGGACTAGCGAGCGCAGATACGCAGTATTTT
TRBD1	TRBV28	TRBJ1-1	.	CASSTRTGGVAFF	TGTGCCAGCAGCACGCGGACAGGAGGGGTTGCTTTCTTT
TRBD1	TRBV7-9	TRBJ2-1	once	CASSSDREQFF	TGTGCCAGCAGCTCGGACAGGGAGCAGTTCTTC
.	TRBV11-2	TRBJ1-2	.	CASSLEGAANYGYTF	TGTGCCAGCAGCTTAGAGGGGGCGGCTAACTATGGCTACACCTTC
.	TRBV6-1	TRBJ1-1	.	CASSERRAGTEAFF	TGTGCCAGCAGTGAAAGGAGGGCGGGCACTGAAGCTTTCTTT
TRBD2	TRBV14	TRBJ2-1	few	CASSRLGSGALHNEQFF	TGTGCCAGCAGCCGCCTGGGGAGCGGGGCTCTACACAATGAGCAGTTCTTC
TRBD1	TRBV6-2/TRBV6-3	TRBJ2-7	.	CASSFDRVVIYEQYF	TGTGCCAGCAGTTTCGACAGGGTGGTCATTTACGAGCAGTACTTC
TRBD1	TRBV19	TRBJ1-5	.	CASSIGTGQPQHF	TGTGCCAGTAGTATAGGGACAGGACAGCCCCAGCATTTT
TRBD1	TRBV19	TRBJ2-3	.	CASSIGQGGTDTQYF	TGTGCCAGTAGTATCGGACAGGGGGGCACAGATACGCAGTATTTT